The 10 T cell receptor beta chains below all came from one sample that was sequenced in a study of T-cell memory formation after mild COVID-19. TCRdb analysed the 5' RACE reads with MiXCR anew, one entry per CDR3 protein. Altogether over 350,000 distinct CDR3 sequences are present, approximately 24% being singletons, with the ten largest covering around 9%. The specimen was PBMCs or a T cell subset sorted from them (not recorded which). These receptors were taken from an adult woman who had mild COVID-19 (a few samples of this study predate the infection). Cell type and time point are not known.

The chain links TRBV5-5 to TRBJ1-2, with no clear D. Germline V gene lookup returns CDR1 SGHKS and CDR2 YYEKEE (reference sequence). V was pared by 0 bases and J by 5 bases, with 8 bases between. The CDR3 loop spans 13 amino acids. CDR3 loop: CASSLEAAYGYTF. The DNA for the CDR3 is TGTGCCAGCAGCTTGGAGGCAGCATATGGCTACACCTTC.

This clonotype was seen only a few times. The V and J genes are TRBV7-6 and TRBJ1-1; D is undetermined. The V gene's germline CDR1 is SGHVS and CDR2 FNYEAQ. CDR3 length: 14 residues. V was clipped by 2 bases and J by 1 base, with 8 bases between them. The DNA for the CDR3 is TGTGCCAGCAGCTTAAAACCAGAGAACACTGAAGCTTTCTTT. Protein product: CASSLKPENTEAFF.

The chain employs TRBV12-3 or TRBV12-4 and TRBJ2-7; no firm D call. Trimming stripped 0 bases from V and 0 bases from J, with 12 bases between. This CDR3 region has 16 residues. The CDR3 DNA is TGTGCCAGCAGTTTAGCGCGAGAAGACACCTCCTACGAGCAGTACTTC. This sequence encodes CASSLAREDTSYEQYF.

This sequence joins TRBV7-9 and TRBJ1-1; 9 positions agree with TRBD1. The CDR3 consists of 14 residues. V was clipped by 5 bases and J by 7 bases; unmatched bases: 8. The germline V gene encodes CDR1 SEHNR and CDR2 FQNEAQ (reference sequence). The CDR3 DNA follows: TGTGCCAGCAGCCCTGGGACAGGGTTACTTGAAGCTTTCTTT. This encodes CASSPGTGLLEAFF.

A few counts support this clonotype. The CDR3 loop reads CASRKVAGKGDEQFF. CDR3 coding DNA: TGTGCCAGCAGGAAAGTAGCGGGGAAGGGGGATGAGCAGTTCTTC. This chain uses TRBV6-2 or TRBV6-3 with TRBJ2-1, with 8 bases aligning to TRBD2. V was clipped by 6 bases and J by 8 bases; unmatched bases: 12. Germline V gene lookup returns CDR1 MNHEY and CDR2 SVGEGT. The CDR3 length is 15 residues.

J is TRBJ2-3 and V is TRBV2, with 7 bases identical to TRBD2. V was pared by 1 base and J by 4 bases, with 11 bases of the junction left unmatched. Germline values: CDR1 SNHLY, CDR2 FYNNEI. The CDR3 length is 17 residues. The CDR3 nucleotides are TGTGCCAGCAGTGAAGAGGCGGGGGTAAGCCCCGCAGATACGCAGTATTTT. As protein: CASSEEAGVSPADTQYF.

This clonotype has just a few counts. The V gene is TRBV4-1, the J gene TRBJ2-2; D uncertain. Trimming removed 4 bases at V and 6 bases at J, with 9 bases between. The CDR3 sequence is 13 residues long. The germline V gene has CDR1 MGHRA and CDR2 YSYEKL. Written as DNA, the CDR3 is TGCGCCAGCAGCCGCCTTCACCCCGGGGAGCTGTTTTTT. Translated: CASSRLHPGELFF.

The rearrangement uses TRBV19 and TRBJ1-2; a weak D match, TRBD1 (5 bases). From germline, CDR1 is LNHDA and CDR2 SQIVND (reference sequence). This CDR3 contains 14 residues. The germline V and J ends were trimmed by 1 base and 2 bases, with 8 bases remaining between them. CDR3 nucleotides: TGTGCCAGTAGTATAGCGGGACGGAACTATGGCTACACCTTC. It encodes CASSIAGRNYGYTF. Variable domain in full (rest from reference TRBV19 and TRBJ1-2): DGGITQSPKYLFRKEGQNVTLSCEQNLNHDAMYWYRQDPGQGLRLIYYSQIVNDFQKGDIAEGYSVSREKKESFPLTVTSAQKNPTAFYLCASSIAGRNYGYTFGSGTRLTVV.

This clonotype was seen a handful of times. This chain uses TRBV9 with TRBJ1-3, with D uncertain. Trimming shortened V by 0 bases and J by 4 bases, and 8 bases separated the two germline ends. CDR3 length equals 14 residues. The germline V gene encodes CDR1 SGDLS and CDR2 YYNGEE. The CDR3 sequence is CASSVEGTGNTIYF. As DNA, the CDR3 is TGTGCCAGCAGCGTAGAGGGAACAGGAAACACCATATATTTT.

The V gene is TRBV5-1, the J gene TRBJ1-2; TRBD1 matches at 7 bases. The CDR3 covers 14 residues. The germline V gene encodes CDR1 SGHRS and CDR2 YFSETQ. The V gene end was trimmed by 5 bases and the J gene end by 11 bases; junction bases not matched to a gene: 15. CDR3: CASRRGGGSEDYTF. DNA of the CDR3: TGCGCCAGCAGAAGAGGGGGCGGTTCGGAGGATTACACCTTC.